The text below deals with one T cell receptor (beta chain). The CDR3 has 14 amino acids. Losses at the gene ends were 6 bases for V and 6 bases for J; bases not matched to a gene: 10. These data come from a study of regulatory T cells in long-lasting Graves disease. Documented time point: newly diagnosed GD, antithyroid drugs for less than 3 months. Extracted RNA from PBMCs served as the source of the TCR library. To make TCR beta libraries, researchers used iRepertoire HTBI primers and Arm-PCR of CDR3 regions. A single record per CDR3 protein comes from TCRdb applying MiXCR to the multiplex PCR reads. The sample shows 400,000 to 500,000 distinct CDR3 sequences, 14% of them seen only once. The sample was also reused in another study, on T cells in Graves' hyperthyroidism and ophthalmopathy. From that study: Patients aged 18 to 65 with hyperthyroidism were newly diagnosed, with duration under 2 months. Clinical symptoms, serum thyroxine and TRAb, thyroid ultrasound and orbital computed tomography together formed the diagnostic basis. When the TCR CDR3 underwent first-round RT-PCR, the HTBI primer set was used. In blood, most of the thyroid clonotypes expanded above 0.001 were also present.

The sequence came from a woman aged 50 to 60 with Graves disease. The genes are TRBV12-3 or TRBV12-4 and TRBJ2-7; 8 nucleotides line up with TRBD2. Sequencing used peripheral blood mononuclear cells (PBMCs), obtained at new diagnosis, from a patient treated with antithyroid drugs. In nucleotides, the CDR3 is TGTGCCAGCAGACCGGGACTAGAGATTTGCGAGCAGTACTTC. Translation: CASRPGLEICEQYF.